A selection of T cell receptor beta chains follows, all from one sample in a study of siplizumab effects on memory and regulatory T cells. The assay was immunoSEQ multiplex PCR, and TCRdb's table has in-frame clones only and misses some. The data hold about 64,000 clones, with 90% to 98% observed a single time. The sample taken for sequencing was naive CD8+ T cells sorted from blood. These receptors came from a human donor in good health. CDR3s include the opening cysteine and the closing phenylalanine or tryptophan. A D gene is named only where the DNA matches it firmly. The size field is filled for only some rows; it gives once, few, many or a size class.

TRBJ1-1	TRBV19	NA	NA	TGTGCCAGTAGTATACCCGGCGGCACTGAAGCTTTCTTT	CASSIPGGTEAFF
TRBJ1-3	TRBV30	NA	NA	TGTGCCTGGAACCGGGACACAGGAAACACCATATATTTT	CAWNRDTGNTIYF
TRBJ2-1	TRBV11-3	NA	NA	TGTGCCAGCAGCTCTCGGATAAAAACCCACAATGAGCAGTTCTTC	CASSSRIKTHNEQFF
TRBJ2-7	TRBV7-1	NA	NA	TGTGCCAGCAGCTACTTCTACGAGCAGTACTTC	CASSYFYEQYF
TRBJ2-5	TRBV27	TRBD2	NA	TGTGCCAGCAGTTTACAGCGGGGGGGCCGAGGAGAGACCCAGTACTTC	CASSLQRGGRGETQYF
TRBJ2-5	TRBV6-4	TRBD1	NA	TGTGCCAGCAGTGTCAGGGGGCGTGAGACCCAGTACTTC	CASSVRGRETQYF
TRBJ1-2	TRBV11-2	NA	NA	TGTGCCAGCAGCTCTTACTCGTCAGGAAGTGGCTACACCTTC	CASSSYSSGSGYTF
TRBJ1-2	TRBV6-5	NA	NA	TGTGCCAGCAGTAGCACAGGTGTTGGCTACACCTTC	CASSSTGVGYTF
TRBJ2-3	TRBV5-8	NA	NA	TGTGCCAGCAGGGTTAGCACAGATACGCAGTATTTT	CASRVSTDTQYF
TRBJ1-1	TRBV4-3	NA	NA	TGCGCCAGCAGCCAAGATCCTCTAGGCCCTGAAGCTTTCTTT	CASSQDPLGPEAFF
TRBJ2-1	TRBV9	TRBD2	NA	TGTGCCAGCAGCTCGAGCGGGGGGGCCTTCGATGAGCAGTTCTTC	CASSSSGGAFDEQFF
TRBJ1-2	TRBV4-1	NA	NA	TGCGCCAGCAGCCAAGAAGCCACGGATACTAACTATGGCTACACCTTC	CASSQEATDTNYGYTF
TRBJ2-7	TRBV4-1	NA	NA	TGCGCCAGCAGCCAAGGACCTGGGGCAAACGAGCAGTACTTC	CASSQGPGANEQYF
TRBJ1-2	TRBV11-2	TRBD1	NA	TGTGCCAGCAGCCCTACTTGGGACAGGGTCTTAGGCTACACCTTC	CASSPTWDRVLGYTF
TRBJ2-3	TRBV7-2	NA	once	TGTGCCAGCAGCTCCCTTGAAGATACGCAGTATTTT	CASSSLEDTQYF
TRBJ2-7	TRBV5-1	NA	NA	TGCGCCAGCAGCTTGGGGACAGTCTACGAGCAGTACTTC	CASSLGTVYEQYF
TRBJ2-1	TRBV7-6	NA	once	TGTGCCAGCAGCTTTGGGATGTACAATGAGCAGTTCTTC	CASSFGMYNEQFF
TRBJ1-2	TRBV10-1	NA	NA	TGCGCCAGCATTAGCTCCGGGAATGGCTACACCTTC	CASISSGNGYTF
TRBJ1-5	TRBV2	NA	NA	TGTGCCAGCAACATTGAGCCCGGGCAGAGCAATCAGCCCCAGCATTTT	CASNIEPGQSNQPQHF
TRBJ1-2	TRBV5-1	NA	NA	TGCGCCAGCAGCTTGGCGGCAGGATCAAACTATGGCTACACCTTC	CASSLAAGSNYGYTF
TRBJ2-7	TRBV9	NA	NA	TGTGCCAGCAGCGCCGGAGAATACGAGCAGTACTTC	CASSAGEYEQYF
TRBJ2-5	TRBV9	NA	NA	TGTGCCAGCAGCGTAGCCCAAGAGACCCAGTACTTC	CASSVAQETQYF
TRBJ2-7	TRBV7-6	NA	NA	TGTGCCAGCAGCTTCCTCCAGGGGCTAAACTACGAGCAGTACTTC	CASSFLQGLNYEQYF
TRBJ2-5	TRBV7-3	TRBD2	NA	TGTGCCAGCAGCTTAAGCGGGGGGCCTTTGGTAACCCAGTACTTC	CASSLSGGPLVTQYF
TRBJ1-1	TRBV5-6	NA	NA	TGTGCCAGCAGCTTGGTCGACAGAATGAACACTGAAGCTTTCTTT	CASSLVDRMNTEAFF
TRBJ2-5	TRBV5-6	TRBD2	once	TGTGCCAGCAGCTCCTCCTGGACTAGCGGGGGTAGGGAGACCCAGTACTTC	CASSSSWTSGGRETQYF
TRBJ2-7	TRBV5-1	NA	NA	TGCGCCAGCAGCTTCGCCGGTTACTCCTACGAGCAGTACTTC	CASSFAGYSYEQYF
TRBJ2-6	TRBV19	NA	NA	TGTGCCAGTAGTATGGAGGGCTCTGGGGCCAACGTCCTGACTTTC	CASSMEGSGANVLTF
TRBJ2-1	TRBV29-1	NA	NA	TGCAGCGTTGAAGACTCGACGGCGGGGAACTACAATGAGCAGTTCTTC	CSVEDSTAGNYNEQFF
TRBJ2-7	TRBV7-8	TRBD2	once	TGTGCCAGCAGCTTAGAAATGGCTAGCGGGGGCGTCTCCTACGAGCAGTACTTC	CASSLEMASGGVSYEQYF
TRBJ1-6	TRBV27	NA	NA	TGTGCCAGCAGTTCTTTCGGGGTACCTTCACCCCTCCACTTT	CASSSFGVPSPLHF
TRBJ1-1	TRBV28	NA	NA	TGTGCCAGCAGTTCTGGGGGGGGCCTGGGAGCTTTCTTT	CASSSGGGLGAFF
TRBJ2-7	TRBV19	TRBD1	NA	TGTGCCAGTAGTCTATCAACCGGGACAGCATCCTACGAGCAGTACTTC	CASSLSTGTASYEQYF
TRBJ2-5	TRBV15	NA	NA	TGTGCCACCAGCACCACAGACAGGCAAGAGACCCAGTACTTC	CATSTTDRQETQYF
TRBJ1-2	TRBV30	TRBD1	NA	TGTGCCTGGGGATCAGGGGGAAACTATGGCTACACCTTC	CAWGSGGNYGYTF
TRBJ2-7	TRBV2	TRBD2	NA	TGTGCCAGCAGTGATAGAGGACTAGTCACGTACGAGCAGTACTTC	CASSDRGLVTYEQYF
TRBJ2-7	TRBV27	NA	NA	TGTGCCAGCAGTTATCGACAGGCCTACGAGCAGTACTTC	CASSYRQAYEQYF
TRBJ2-7	TRBV11-2	NA	once	TGTGCCAGCAGCTTAGGTCCGGCAGGGACCTACGAGCAGTACTTC	CASSLGPAGTYEQYF
TRBJ2-5	TRBV9	NA	NA	TGTGCCAGCAGCGTACAGGACTCGGGGATAGAGACCCAGTACTTC	CASSVQDSGIETQYF
TRBJ2-3	TRBV5-4	NA	NA	TGTGCCAGCAGCTCCACAGGGACTAGCACAGATACGCAGTATTTT	CASSSTGTSTDTQYF
TRBJ1-2	TRBV11-3	TRBD1	NA	TGTGCCAGCAGCACCGGGGACAGGGGTCGTGGCTACACCTTC	CASSTGDRGRGYTF
TRBJ1-1	TRBV7-2	NA	NA	TGTGCCAGCAGCTTAGGTGGGGGGAGTTCTGAAGCTTTCTTT	CASSLGGGSSEAFF
TRBJ2-7	TRBV13	TRBD2	NA	TGTGCCAGCAGCCCTAGCGGGCCCTACGAGCAGTACTTC	CASSPSGPYEQYF
TRBJ2-7	TRBV19	TRBD1	NA	TGTGCCAGTAGTTCCGACAGGGGAAGCTCCTACGAGCAGTACTTC	CASSSDRGSSYEQYF
TRBJ2-3	TRBV21-1	NA	NA	TGTGCCAGCAGCAAATGGACGGGGGCGGGGAGCACAGATACGCAGTATTTT	CASSKWTGAGSTDTQYF
TRBJ1-2	TRBV6-1	NA	NA	TGTGCCAGCAGTGAAGGGCTGGCAGTCTATGGCTACACCTTC	CASSEGLAVYGYTF
TRBJ2-5	TRBV28	NA	NA	TGTGCCAGCAGTACCTACAGGGAGGGAGGTCCTGAGACCCAGTACTTC	CASSTYREGGPETQYF
TRBJ1-1	TRBV19	NA	NA	TGTGCCAGTAGTGCCGGTCATCCGGCTTTCTTT	CASSAGHPAFF
TRBJ1-2	TRBV4-3	NA	NA	TGCGCCAGCAGCCAAGATCCCCTTACAGGGAACTATGGCTACACCTTC	CASSQDPLTGNYGYTF
TRBJ1-6	TRBV4-1	TRBD1	NA	TGCGCCAGCAGCCCAATGGGGGGGACAGGGATGTCACCCCTCCACTTT	CASSPMGGTGMSPLHF
TRBJ2-1	TRBV19	TRBD2	NA	TGTGCCAGTAGTATAGGCTTAGTTAGCGGGGCTAACAATGAGCAGTTCTTC	CASSIGLVSGANNEQFF
TRBJ2-1	TRBV7-3	NA	NA	TGTGCCAGCAGCTCCTCAGGGGGGGCCGACAATGAGCAGTTCTTC	CASSSSGGADNEQFF